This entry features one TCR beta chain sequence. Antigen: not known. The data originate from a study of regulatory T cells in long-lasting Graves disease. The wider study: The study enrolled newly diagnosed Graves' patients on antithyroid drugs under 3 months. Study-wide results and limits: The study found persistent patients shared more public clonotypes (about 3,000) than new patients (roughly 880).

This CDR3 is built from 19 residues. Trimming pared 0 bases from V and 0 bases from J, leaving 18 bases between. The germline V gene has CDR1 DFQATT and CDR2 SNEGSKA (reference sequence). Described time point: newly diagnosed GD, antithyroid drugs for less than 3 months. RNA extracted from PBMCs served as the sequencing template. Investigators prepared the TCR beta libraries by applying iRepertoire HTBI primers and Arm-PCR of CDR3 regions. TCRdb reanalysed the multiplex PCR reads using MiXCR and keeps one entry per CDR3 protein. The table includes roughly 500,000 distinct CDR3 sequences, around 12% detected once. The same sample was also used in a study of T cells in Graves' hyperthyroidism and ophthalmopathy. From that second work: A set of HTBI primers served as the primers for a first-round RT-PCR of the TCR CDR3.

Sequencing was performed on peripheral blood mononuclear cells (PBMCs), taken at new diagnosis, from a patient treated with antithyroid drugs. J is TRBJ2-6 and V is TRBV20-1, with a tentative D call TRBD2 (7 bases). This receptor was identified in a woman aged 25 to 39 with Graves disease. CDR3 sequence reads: CSARDHLKGGASGANVLTF. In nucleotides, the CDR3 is TGCAGTGCTAGAGATCATTTGAAGGGGGGGGCCTCTGGGGCCAACGTCCTGACTTTC.